This is a list of T cell receptor gamma chains from one sample in a study of Vδ1+ human thymocytes. TCRdb processed the multiplex PCR reads again with the CATT caller. Among some 37,000 gamma-chain clones listed, 20% to 25% were seen once. Sequencing used Vdelta1+ gamma-delta thymocytes from the thymus. Receptors were obtained from a girl under three years old who had congenital heart surgery. The CDR3 runs from the conserved cysteine through the conserved F or W.

v_call cdr3_aa
TRGV4 CATWDGKNYYKKLF
TRGV2 CATWFPYYKKLF
TRGV3 CATWDGPPYKKLF
TRGV3 CATWDRRGYKKLF
TRGV9 CALMDSYYKKLF
TRGV3 CATWDQDYYKKLF
TRGV3 CATWGREIYYKKLF
TRGV3 CATWGKNNYYKKLF
TRGV4 CATWEGKSRTDYYKKLF
TRGV3 CATWDRPLEYKKLF
TRGV3 CATWDRPPGMGPKKLF
TRGV3 CATWDRLGAVWFKIF
TRGV8 CATWDSLGYYKKLF
TRGV2 CATWDGLGAKLF
TRGV3 CATWDRPPYYKKLF
TRGV4 CATWGTSDWIKTF
TRGV2 CATWDSSNYYKKLF
TRGV4 CATWDAVWIKTF
TRGV9 CALWEVNREKLF
TRGV3 CATWDRPFSGVGRKKLF
TRGV9 CALWGTCWKKLF
TRGV5 CATWDIIVPHKKLF
TRGV5 CATWDTPYYKKLF
TRGV9 CALWEVHGQRGYKKLF
TRGV9 CALWEESDWIKTF
TRGV3 CATWDRPFPNYYKKLF
TRGV9 CALWGGRYKKLF
TRGV3 CATWDRLDKKLF
TRGV9 CALWEVPYSLNKKLF
TRGV8 CATWDPNTTGWFKIF
TRGV4 CANWESDWIKTF
TRGV3 CATWDRGPYYKKLF
TRGV9 CALWEDRGSDWIKTF
TRGV4 CATWEGPRGKLF
TRGV8 CATWDRNWIKTF
TRGV2 CATWDASIFRDWIKTF
TRGV4 CATWDGHNKKLF
TRGV2 CATWDGQWYYKKLF
TRGV3 CATWDSWGNIYKKLF
TRGV9 CALWEVLNYYKKLF